These 7 T cell receptor beta chains originate from one sample sequenced in a study of blood T cell repertoires in COVID-19. Only in-frame clones appear in the TCRdb table, and some are missing; sequencing was by immunoSEQ multiplex PCR. The sample has about 250,000 clones, under 85% seen once; the top ten hold 5.5%. The sequenced sample was peripheral blood. The receptors derive from a human donor in a cohort sampled during active COVID-19.

V gene TRBV6-2 or TRBV6-3 combines with J gene TRBJ2-3, with D unresolved. This CDR3 spans 16 amino acids. CDR1 is MNHEY and CDR2 is SVGEGT in the germline V gene. Trimming removed 6 bases at V and 0 bases at J, with 16 bases between. The CDR3 protein is CASSAPQYSSTDTQYF. The CDR3 DNA reads as TGTGCCAGCAGCGCACCCCAGTACAGCAGCACAGATACGCAGTATTTT.

V gene TRBV5-4 combines with J gene TRBJ2-5, with TRBD2 matching over 13 bases. This CDR3 region has 20 residues. Per the germline V gene, CDR1 is SGHNT and CDR2 is YYREEE (reference sequence). Trimming cost V 3 bases and J 4 bases; bases outside gene matches: 18. CDR3 amino acids: CASSSGRGLAGTLGVETQYF. The CDR3 DNA reads as TGTGCCAGCAGCTCGGGGCGGGGACTAGCGGGAACATTGGGGGTAGAGACCCAGTACTTC.

The gene calls are TRBV7-2 and TRBJ2-3; D possibly corresponds to TRBD2 (5 bases). The germline V gene encodes CDR1 SGHTA and CDR2 FQGNSA. This CDR3 region has 13 residues. Trimming cost V 6 bases and J 1 base, with 8 bases left between them. The CDR3 loop reads CASRYSGTDTQYF. The CDR3 nucleotides read TGTGCCAGCAGATATAGCGGCACAGATACGCAGTATTTT.

This chain links TRBV25-1 with TRBJ2-1; 8 bases align to TRBD2. The CDR3 runs to 15 residues. Germline V gene sequence: CDR1 MGHDK, CDR2 SYGVNS. V trimming: 2 bases; J trimming: 6 bases; junction bases outside the gene matches: 6. As DNA, the CDR3 is TGTGCCAGCAGTGAACCGGGACTAGTCTTCAATGAGCAGTTCTTC. Translating gives CASSEPGLVFNEQFF.

This clone was seen a single time. V and J are TRBV5-5 and TRBJ2-1, with 10 bases aligning to TRBD2. Germline CDR1 is SGHKS and CDR2 is YYEKEE (reference sequence). Trimming removed 4 bases from V and 1 base from J; junction bases left unmatched: 8. The CDR3 consists of 17 residues. The CDR3 protein is CASSTYLAGASYNEQFF. In DNA form, the CDR3 reads TGTGCCAGCAGCACCTATCTAGCGGGGGCGTCCTACAATGAGCAGTTCTTC.

This chain uses TRBV5-5 with TRBJ2-1; 12 nucleotides match TRBD1. The CDR3 has 16 amino acids. J gave up 8 bases and V 5 bases, and 11 bases lay outside the gene matches. CDR1 is SGHKS, CDR2 YYEKEE, per germline (reference sequence). CDR3 nucleotide sequence: TGTGCCAGCAGTCCTTCCGGGACAGGGGGCTCGGATGAGCAGTTCTTC. This codes for CASSPSGTGGSDEQFF.

The V gene is TRBV6-6, the J gene TRBJ1-2; no clear D gene. The germline CDR1 and CDR2 sequences are MNHNY and SVGAGI (reference sequence). The length of the CDR3 is 12 residues. V lost 9 bases and J lost 0, with 8 bases in between. The DNA for the CDR3 is TGTGCCAGTCGTGGAGCTAACTATGGCTACACCTTC. Protein sequence: CASRGANYGYTF.